Sequencing of this T cell receptor beta chain was carried out in a study of shared clonotypes between healthy human individuals (dated by TCRdb to 2019 to 2021). Broadly, across the study: The cohort comprised a couple of women and a few men aged 18 to 49 years. To estimate repertoire size and how much clonotype sharing occurs between individuals, the study deeply sequenced the blood TCR repertoires of 5 or 6 healthy adults. Libraries were prepared and TCR repertoires were sequenced by different laboratories using diverse techniques, in order to increase sequencing depth and limit assay-specific biases. Per donor, leukapheresis produced somewhere between about 0.9 and 9.5 billion PBMCs.

The germline V gene sets CDR1 to SGHRS and CDR2 to YFSETQ. The germline V end is reduced by 2 bases and the J end by 7 bases; junction bases left unmatched: 2. Including the terminal cysteine and phenylalanine, the CDR3 comprises 14 residues. CDR3 DNA is the only sequence kept; it has 42 bases, read in frame from the first base. As for this clone: What antigen it recognizes has not been identified. Nothing much larger sits one base from this clone, and base qualities are not available. This sample also contains other DNA sequences that code for the same CDR3.

TCR CDR3 regions were amplified from genomic DNA by multiplex PCR using the deep immunoSEQ assay. Extracted genomic DNA from each cell subset was distributed evenly across all wells of several immunoSEQ 96-well plates, and each plate was treated as a replicate. For unsorted PBMC, 250 to 350 ng of genomic DNA, equivalent to around 30,000 T cell genomes, went into each replicate PCR. Ten immunoSEQ deep assay plates were used to sequence the unsorted PBMC genomic DNA. The purified libraries were quantified using a Qubit 3.0 fluorometer, sized with a Bioanalyzer 2100, and then quantified again using the KAPA Library Quantification kit. A separate single-read 150-cycle Illumina NextSeq 550 flow cell was used to sequence each immunoSEQ 96-well plate. The published analysis was carried out like this. Because only junctional sequences without quality scores were contained in the immunoSEQ output, filtering matching that applied to full-length reads could not be performed. Sequences were annotated with PyIR, a Python wrapper for IgBLAST v1.9, and V/J genes and CDR3 were assigned using IMGT germline references. Reads with weak V/J assignments (E-value above 1e-6), missing CDR3, stop codons, out-of-frame junctions, or ambiguous translated residues were removed. V3J clonotypes were defined by identical inferred V gene, J gene, and CDR3 amino acid sequence. Percentage overlap between repertoires was computed as shared unique clonotypes divided by the size of the smaller repertoire. Repertoire richness was assessed with RTK rarefaction, the Chao1 estimator, and Recon v2.1 estimates of unobserved clonotypes. TCRdb's version of the immuneACCESS table is confined to in-frame rearrangements and falls short of the full clone set. An unresolved V gene accounts for under half of the shortfall where checked; the remainder is of unknown origin. D and trimming come from the DNA, and the V and J calls and clone size come from that table. The sample profile shows 400,000 to 600,000 clones; roughly 85% of them were found once. Jointly, the top ten make up around 13% of the sample.

The donors were healthy, HIV-negative adults with no recently reported acute infections or vaccinations. Every donor was a Caucasian adult residing in Nashville, Tennessee, USA. For unsorted samples, approximately 84 million PBMCs were counted, and genomic DNA was extracted using the QIAamp DNA Blood Mini kit. Blood was collected by leukapheresis, and PBMCs were isolated by Ficoll-Histopaque density gradient centrifugation and then cryopreserved in liquid nitrogen vapor phase. Overall study outcomes, separate from this receptor: Because the study included a small number of donors, the genetic and exposure-history diversity represented was limited. Sampling was restricted to blood, and TCR repertoires in tissue are likely to differ from TCR repertoires in blood. Based on pairwise subsampling, the degree of clonotype sharing among donors was expected to be affected by sequencing depth.

This chain is built from TRBV5-1 and TRBJ2-1; a stretch of 11 junction bases matches TRBD2. The sequence was obtained from a woman between 35 and 50 years old in good health. Some clones in this sample may be carry-over from other donors' samples. Material: PBMCs. The CDR3 amino acid sequence is: CASSLTSGSNEQFF. The nucleotide sequence reads as follows: TGCGCCAGCAGCTTAACTAGCGGGAGTAATGAGCAGTTCTTC.